The clone carrying this T cell receptor beta chain was seen repeatedly, ten times or more. Its antigen is not identified. TCRdb fed the 5' RACE reads into MiXCR, producing one record per CDR3 protein. The sample consists of about 62,000 distinct CDR3 sequences, about 31% of them appearing once. The length of the CDR3 is 16 residues. V shed 7 bases and J shed 1 base, with 19 bases lying between them. Study conclusions and caveats: Tumor-infiltrating Treg TCR alpha and beta sequences overlapped most with tumor naive CD4+ T cells, then blood naive.

Sequences were obtained from tumor-infiltrating naive CD4+ T cells sorted from the breast tumor. The subset was: naive CD4+ T cells, CD4+CD45RA+CD25-. The chain carries TRBV12-3 or TRBV12-4 and TRBJ1-1, with a possible D match to TRBD1 (6 bases). The clonotype was recovered from a female donor with breast cancer. In DNA, the CDR3 is TGTGCCAGCACCAAGAGACAGGTTCGCCCGAACACTGAAGCTTTCTTT. Translated: CASTKRQVRPNTEAFF.